The sequence of this TCR beta chain was determined in a study of blood T cell repertoires in COVID-19. For the study at large: Sites across the United States, Italy and Spain contributed samples from acute and convalescent COVID-19.

V shed 5 bases and J 6 bases; nucleotides not matched to a gene: 7. Germline V gene data show CDR1 as SGHAT and CDR2 as FQDESV (reference sequence). This CDR3 is 15 amino acids long. Sequencing was performed with immunoSEQ multiplex PCR; in TCRdb, only in-frame clones are kept and a portion is missing. The repertoire holds 55,000 to 90,000 clones, with 86% as singletons. Input material: peripheral blood. The chain recombines TRBV11-1 with TRBJ2-7; 13 bases are shared with TRBD2. The sequence derives from a man aged 70-80 years with active COVID-19. The CDR3 coding sequence is TGTGCCAGCAGCCCCCGACTAGCGGGAGGTTCCGAGCAGTACTTC. This sequence encodes CASSPRLAGGSEQYF. Variable domain in full (rest from reference TRBV11-1 and TRBJ2-7): EAEVAQSPRYKITEKSQAVAFWCDPISGHATLYWYRQILGQGPELLVQFQDESVVDDSQLPKDRFSAERLKGVDSTLKIQPAELGDSAMYLCASSPRLAGGSEQYFGPGTRLTVT.